This is a list of T cell receptor beta chains from one sample in a study of T cell repertoires in cytomegalovirus infection. Their specific antigens are unknown. Each CDR3 protein gets one entry after TCRdb re-called the reads with MiXCR. The sample has 75,000 to 95,000 distinct CDR3 sequences; about 44% are singletons. The sequencing used CD8+ T cells from cultured PBMCs, collected from culture after CMV antigen stimulation. These receptors originate from a human donor in good health (CMV status not recorded). Some clones in this sample may be carry-over from other donors' samples. The CDR3 runs from the conserved cysteine through the conserved F or W. D genes are given only for firm matches. Size is stated for part of the rows, as once, few or many counts, or as a class when the clone is expanded.

D gene: .; J gene: TRBJ1-3; clone size: .; V gene: TRBV29-1; CDR3 DNA: TGCAGCGTTGAAGTTGCAGGGTCTGGAAACACCATATATTTT; CDR3 protein: CSVEVAGSGNTIYF
D gene: .; J gene: TRBJ1-1; clone size: few; V gene: TRBV19; CDR3 DNA: TGTGCCAGTAGCCGGCAGGCTGAAGCTTTCTTT; CDR3 protein: CASSRQAEAFF
D gene: TRBD1; J gene: TRBJ2-4; clone size: many; V gene: TRBV7-9; CDR3 DNA: TGTGCCAGCAGCTCCCGACAGGGGGCGGACAAAAACATTCAGTACTTC; CDR3 protein: CASSSRQGADKNIQYF
D gene: .; J gene: TRBJ1-1; clone size: .; V gene: TRBV19; CDR3 DNA: TGTGCCAGTAGTATTTCGCCGCGAGGGGATGAAGCTTTCTTT; CDR3 protein: CASSISPRGDEAFF
D gene: TRBD1; J gene: TRBJ2-7; clone size: .; V gene: TRBV7-6; CDR3 DNA: TGTGCCAGTTTCCCGAAGGGACAGTTTCCCTACGAGCAGTACTTC; CDR3 protein: CASFPKGQFPYEQYF
D gene: .; J gene: TRBJ2-4; clone size: .; V gene: TRBV6-1; CDR3 DNA: TGTGCCTGCAGCGGACGGCTCGCGGGTCAGTACTTC; CDR3 protein: CACSGRLAGQYF
D gene: .; J gene: TRBJ2-6; clone size: .; V gene: TRBV27; CDR3 DNA: TGTGCCAGCAGTTTAAGCAGGGCTGGGGCCAACGTCCTGACTTTC; CDR3 protein: CASSLSRAGANVLTF
D gene: .; J gene: TRBJ2-7; clone size: .; V gene: TRBV6-1; CDR3 DNA: TGTGCCAGCAGTGAAGGTCTCCTCGAGCAGTACTTC; CDR3 protein: CASSEGLLEQYF
D gene: .; J gene: TRBJ1-5; clone size: .; V gene: TRBV7-8; CDR3 DNA: TGTGCCAGCAGCTTAGTAGGGAATAGCAATCAGCCCCAGCATTTT; CDR3 protein: CASSLVGNSNQPQHF
D gene: .; J gene: TRBJ2-7; clone size: .; V gene: TRBV27; CDR3 DNA: TGTGCCAGCAGTCCCCTCAACGAGCAGTACTTC; CDR3 protein: CASSPLNEQYF
D gene: .; J gene: TRBJ1-1; clone size: few; V gene: TRBV7-9; CDR3 DNA: TGTGCCATCGGGGGGAGCACTGAAGCTTTCTTT; CDR3 protein: CAIGGSTEAFF
D gene: .; J gene: TRBJ2-7; clone size: .; V gene: TRBV10-2; CDR3 DNA: TGCGCCAGCAGTGAGACCAGGACTTACGAGCAGTACTTC; CDR3 protein: CASSETRTYEQYF
D gene: TRBD2; J gene: TRBJ2-1; clone size: .; V gene: TRBV27; CDR3 DNA: TGTGCCAGCAGTTTATCACCAATTATTTGGGGGGGCTACAATGAGCAGTTCTTC; CDR3 protein: CASSLSPIIWGGYNEQFF
D gene: .; J gene: TRBJ2-1; clone size: .; V gene: TRBV6-6; CDR3 DNA: TGTGCCAGCGGTTGGGGAGATGAGCAGTTCTTC; CDR3 protein: CASGWGDEQFF
D gene: .; J gene: TRBJ1-5; clone size: .; V gene: TRBV11-3; CDR3 DNA: TGTGCCAGCAGCACCTCCTGGAGGGAGGGTCATAGCAATCAGCCCCAGCATTTT; CDR3 protein: CASSTSWREGHSNQPQHF
D gene: .; J gene: TRBJ2-1; clone size: few; V gene: TRBV7-2; CDR3 DNA: TGTGCCAGCAGCTTCGGGTTCGATGAGCAGTTCTTC; CDR3 protein: CASSFGFDEQFF
D gene: TRBD1; J gene: TRBJ1-1; clone size: .; V gene: TRBV7-4; CDR3 DNA: TGTGCCAGCAGCGATAGACAGGGTATGAACACTGAAGCTTTCTTT; CDR3 protein: CASSDRQGMNTEAFF
D gene: TRBD2; J gene: TRBJ2-3; clone size: .; V gene: TRBV4-2; CDR3 DNA: TGTGCCAGCAGCCAGAGGACTAGCGGGAGTCAGACAGATACGCAGTATTTT; CDR3 protein: CASSQRTSGSQTDTQYF
D gene: .; J gene: TRBJ2-1; clone size: .; V gene: TRBV7-6; CDR3 DNA: TGTGCCAGCAGCCCGACGACGGATCTCGGGCAGTTCTTC; CDR3 protein: CASSPTTDLGQFF
D gene: .; J gene: TRBJ1-5; clone size: .; V gene: TRBV4-1; CDR3 DNA: TGCGCCAGCAGCCAAGAGGCGGGGGGCGGAAATCAGCCCCAGCATTTT; CDR3 protein: CASSQEAGGGNQPQHF
D gene: TRBD1; J gene: TRBJ1-1; clone size: .; V gene: TRBV27; CDR3 DNA: TGTGCCAGCAGTTCGGTCCGGGACAGGGGGCCGGAAGCTTTCTTT; CDR3 protein: CASSSVRDRGPEAFF
D gene: .; J gene: TRBJ2-7; clone size: .; V gene: TRBV5-1; CDR3 DNA: TGCGCCAGCAGCTTTTCGACAGCCCCCACCTACGAGCAGTACTTC; CDR3 protein: CASSFSTAPTYEQYF
D gene: .; J gene: TRBJ2-1; clone size: .; V gene: TRBV4-2; CDR3 DNA: TGTGCCAGCAGCCAAGAGGACAACCTTAGGGATGAGCAGTTCTTC; CDR3 protein: CASSQEDNLRDEQFF
D gene: .; J gene: TRBJ2-7; clone size: few; V gene: TRBV11-2; CDR3 DNA: TGTGCCAGCAGCTTAGGCGACGGATGGGAGTACTTC; CDR3 protein: CASSLGDGWEYF
D gene: .; J gene: TRBJ1-1; clone size: many; V gene: TRBV6-6; CDR3 DNA: TGTGCCAGCAGCTCCCCAGAACCCAACACTGAAGATTTCTTT; CDR3 protein: CASSSPEPNTEDFF
D gene: .; J gene: TRBJ2-7; clone size: .; V gene: TRBV20-1; CDR3 DNA: TGCAGTGCTAGGCCGACAGCATACGAGCAGTACTTC; CDR3 protein: CSARPTAYEQYF
D gene: .; J gene: TRBJ1-2; clone size: once; V gene: TRBV25-1; CDR3 DNA: TGTGCCAGCAGTGTTCCAGGCTATGGCTACACCTTC; CDR3 protein: CASSVPGYGYTF
D gene: .; J gene: TRBJ1-1; clone size: once; V gene: TRBV19; CDR3 DNA: TGTGCCAGTAGTCCTAAACGCGAGGGGACTGAAGCTTTCTTT; CDR3 protein: CASSPKREGTEAFF
D gene: TRBD1; J gene: TRBJ2-2; clone size: many; V gene: TRBV7-6; CDR3 DNA: TGTGCCAGCAGCCAATCTGGACAGGGGTCCACCGGGGAGCTGTTTTTT; CDR3 protein: CASSQSGQGSTGELFF